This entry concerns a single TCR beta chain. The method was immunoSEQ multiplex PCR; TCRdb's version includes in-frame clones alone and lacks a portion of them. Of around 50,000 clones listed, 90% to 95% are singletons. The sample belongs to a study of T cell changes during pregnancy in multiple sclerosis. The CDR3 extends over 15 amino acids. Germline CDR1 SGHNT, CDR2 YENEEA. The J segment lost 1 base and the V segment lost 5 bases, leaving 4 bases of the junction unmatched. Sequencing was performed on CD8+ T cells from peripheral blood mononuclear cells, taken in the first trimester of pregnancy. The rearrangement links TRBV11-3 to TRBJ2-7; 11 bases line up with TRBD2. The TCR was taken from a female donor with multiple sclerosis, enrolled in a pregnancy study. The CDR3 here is CASSIGTSGSYEQYF. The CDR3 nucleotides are TGTGCCAGCAGCATAGGGACTAGCGGATCCTACGAGCAGTACTTC.